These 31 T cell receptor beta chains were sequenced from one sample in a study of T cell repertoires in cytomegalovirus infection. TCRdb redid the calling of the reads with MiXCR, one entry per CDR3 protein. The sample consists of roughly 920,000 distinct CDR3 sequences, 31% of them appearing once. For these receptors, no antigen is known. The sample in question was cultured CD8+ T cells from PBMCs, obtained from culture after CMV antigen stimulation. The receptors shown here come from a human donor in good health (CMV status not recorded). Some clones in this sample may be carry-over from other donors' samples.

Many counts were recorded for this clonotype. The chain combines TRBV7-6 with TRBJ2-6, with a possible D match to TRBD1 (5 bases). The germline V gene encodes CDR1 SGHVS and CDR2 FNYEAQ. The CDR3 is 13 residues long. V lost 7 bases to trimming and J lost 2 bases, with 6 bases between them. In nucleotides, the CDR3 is TGTGCCAGCAAAGGGGCTGGGGCCAACGTCCTGACTTTC. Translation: CASKGAGANVLTF.

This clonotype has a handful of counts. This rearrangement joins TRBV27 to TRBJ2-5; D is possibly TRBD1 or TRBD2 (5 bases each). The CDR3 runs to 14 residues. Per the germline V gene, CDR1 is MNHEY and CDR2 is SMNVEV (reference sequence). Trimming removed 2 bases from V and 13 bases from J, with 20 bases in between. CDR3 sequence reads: CASSLGIEGTATYF. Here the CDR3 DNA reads TGTGCCAGCAGTTTAGGGATCGAGGGGACCGCAACGTACTTC.

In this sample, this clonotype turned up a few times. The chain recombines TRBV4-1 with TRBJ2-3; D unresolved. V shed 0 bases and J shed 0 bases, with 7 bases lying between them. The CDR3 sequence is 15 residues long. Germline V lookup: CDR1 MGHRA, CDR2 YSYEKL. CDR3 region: CASSQDISSTDTQYF. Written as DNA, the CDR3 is TGCGCCAGCAGCCAAGACATCTCTAGCACAGATACGCAGTATTTT.

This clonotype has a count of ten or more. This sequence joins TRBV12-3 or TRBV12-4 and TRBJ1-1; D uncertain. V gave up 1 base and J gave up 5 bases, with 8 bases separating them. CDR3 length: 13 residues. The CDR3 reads CASSLEGRTEAFF. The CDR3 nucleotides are TGTGCCAGCAGTTTAGAAGGGCGGACTGAAGCTTTCTTT.

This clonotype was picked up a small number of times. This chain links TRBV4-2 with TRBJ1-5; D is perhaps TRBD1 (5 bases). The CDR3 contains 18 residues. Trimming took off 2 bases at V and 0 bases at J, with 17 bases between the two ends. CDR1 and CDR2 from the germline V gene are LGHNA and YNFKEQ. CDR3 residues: CASSQITLTEYSNQPQHF. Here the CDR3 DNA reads TGTGCCAGCAGCCAAATAACTCTGACAGAGTATAGCAATCAGCCCCAGCATTTT.

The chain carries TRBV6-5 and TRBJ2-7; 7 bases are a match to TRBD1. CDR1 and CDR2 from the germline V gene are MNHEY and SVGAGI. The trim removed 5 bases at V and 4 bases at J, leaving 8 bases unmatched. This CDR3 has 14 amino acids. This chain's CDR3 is CASSARGPAYEQYF. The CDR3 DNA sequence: TGTGCCAGCAGTGCGAGGGGGCCAGCGTACGAGCAGTACTTC.

In DNA, the CDR3 is TGTGCCAGCACCTCTTCGCCTGGGGGCTGGCCGAACACTGAAGCTTTCTTT. The encoded protein is CASTSSPGGWPNTEAFF. V usage is TRBV6-2 or TRBV6-3 and J usage is TRBJ1-1; perhaps TRBD1 as D (6 bases). The CDR3 consists of 17 residues. The V and J ends lost 7 bases and 1 base respectively, with 22 bases between them. Germline lookup yields CDR1 MNHEY and CDR2 SVGEGT.

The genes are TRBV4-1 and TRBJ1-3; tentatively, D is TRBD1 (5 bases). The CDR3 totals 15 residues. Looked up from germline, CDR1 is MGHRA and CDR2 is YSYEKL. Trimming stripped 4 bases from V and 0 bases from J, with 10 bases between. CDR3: CASSLGQDSGNTIYF. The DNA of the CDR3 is TGCGCCAGCAGCCTCGGACAAGACTCTGGAAACACCATATATTTT.

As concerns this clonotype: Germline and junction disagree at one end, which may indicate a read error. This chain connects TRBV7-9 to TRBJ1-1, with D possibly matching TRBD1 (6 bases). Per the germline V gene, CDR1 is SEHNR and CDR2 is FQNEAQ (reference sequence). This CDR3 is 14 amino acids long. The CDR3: CVSKPSNRDTEAFF. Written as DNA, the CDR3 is TGTGTCAGCAAGCCGAGTAACAGGGACACTGAAGCTTTCTTT.

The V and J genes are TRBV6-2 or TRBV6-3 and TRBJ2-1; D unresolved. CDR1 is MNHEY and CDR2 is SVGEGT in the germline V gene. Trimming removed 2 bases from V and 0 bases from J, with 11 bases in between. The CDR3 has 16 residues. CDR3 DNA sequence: TGTGCCAGCAGTTACGTGTTCGGAGACTCCTACAATGAGCAGTTCTTC. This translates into CASSYVFGDSYNEQFF.

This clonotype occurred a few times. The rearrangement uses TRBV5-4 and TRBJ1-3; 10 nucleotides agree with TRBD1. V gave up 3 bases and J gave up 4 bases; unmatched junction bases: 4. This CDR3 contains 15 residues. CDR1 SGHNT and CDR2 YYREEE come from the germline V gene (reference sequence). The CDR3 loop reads CASSWDRGRGNTIYF. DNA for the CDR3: TGTGCCAGCAGCTGGGACAGGGGAAGAGGAAACACCATATATTTT.

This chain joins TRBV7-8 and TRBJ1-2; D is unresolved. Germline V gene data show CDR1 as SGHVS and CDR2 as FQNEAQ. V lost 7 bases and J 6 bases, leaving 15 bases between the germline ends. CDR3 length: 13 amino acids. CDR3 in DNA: TGTGCCAGCACCGATACACCGGTGAATGGCTACACCTTC. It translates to CASTDTPVNGYTF.

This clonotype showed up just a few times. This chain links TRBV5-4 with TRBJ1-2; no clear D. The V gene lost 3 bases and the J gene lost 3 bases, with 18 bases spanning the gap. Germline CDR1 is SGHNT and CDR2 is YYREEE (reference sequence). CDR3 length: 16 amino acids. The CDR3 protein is CASSSALLGSDYGYTF. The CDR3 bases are TGTGCCAGCAGCTCGGCTCTTCTTGGCAGCGACTATGGCTACACCTTC.

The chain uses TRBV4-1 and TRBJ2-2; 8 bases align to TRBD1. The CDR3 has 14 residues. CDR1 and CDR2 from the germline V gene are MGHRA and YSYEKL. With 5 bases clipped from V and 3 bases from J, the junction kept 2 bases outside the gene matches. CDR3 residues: CASSKQGDTGELFF. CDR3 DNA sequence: TGCGCCAGCAGCAAACAGGGGGACACCGGGGAGCTGTTTTTT.

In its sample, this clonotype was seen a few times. In DNA form, the CDR3 reads TGTGCCAGCAGTTTCCACCGGGCAGATACGCAGTATTTT. Its translation: CASSFHRADTQYF. The rearrangement joins TRBV27 to TRBJ2-3; D is undetermined. CDR1 and CDR2 (germline): MNHEY, SMNVEV (reference sequence). The CDR3 is made up of 13 amino acids. V lost 3 bases and J lost 4, with 8 bases in between.

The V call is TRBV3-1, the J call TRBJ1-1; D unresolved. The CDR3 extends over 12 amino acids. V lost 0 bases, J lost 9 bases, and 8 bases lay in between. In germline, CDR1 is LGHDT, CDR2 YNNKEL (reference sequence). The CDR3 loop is CASSQEGEKAFF. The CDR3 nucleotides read TGTGCCAGCAGCCAAGAGGGAGAGAAAGCTTTCTTT.

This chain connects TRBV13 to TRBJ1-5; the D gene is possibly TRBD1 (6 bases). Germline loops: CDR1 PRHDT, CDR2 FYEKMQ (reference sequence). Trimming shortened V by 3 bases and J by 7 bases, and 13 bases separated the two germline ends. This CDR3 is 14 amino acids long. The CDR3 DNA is TGTGCCAGCAGCTTCGGCCTGGGGGGCCAGCCCCAGCATTTT. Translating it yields CASSFGLGGQPQHF.

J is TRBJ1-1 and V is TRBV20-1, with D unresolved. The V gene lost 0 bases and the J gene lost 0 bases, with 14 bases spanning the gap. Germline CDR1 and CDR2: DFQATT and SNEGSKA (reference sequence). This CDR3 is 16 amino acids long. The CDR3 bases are TGCAGTGCTAGAGATCTCCCTACAGTCCTGAACACTGAAGCTTTCTTT. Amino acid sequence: CSARDLPTVLNTEAFF.

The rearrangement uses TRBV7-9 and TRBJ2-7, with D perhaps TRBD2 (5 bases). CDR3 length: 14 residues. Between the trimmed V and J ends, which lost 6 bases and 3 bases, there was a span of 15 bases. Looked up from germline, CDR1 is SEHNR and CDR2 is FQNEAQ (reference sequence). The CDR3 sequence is CASSHRASRYEQYF. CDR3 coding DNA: TGTGCCAGCAGTCACCGGGCTAGCCGCTACGAGCAGTACTTC.

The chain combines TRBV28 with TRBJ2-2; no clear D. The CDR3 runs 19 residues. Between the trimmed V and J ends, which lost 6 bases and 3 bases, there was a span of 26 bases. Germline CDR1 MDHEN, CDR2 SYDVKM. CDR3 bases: TGTGCCAGCAGCCGAGTCAGCATCATAGGGCGATCGGACACCGGGGAGCTGTTTTTT. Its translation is CASSRVSIIGRSDTGELFF.

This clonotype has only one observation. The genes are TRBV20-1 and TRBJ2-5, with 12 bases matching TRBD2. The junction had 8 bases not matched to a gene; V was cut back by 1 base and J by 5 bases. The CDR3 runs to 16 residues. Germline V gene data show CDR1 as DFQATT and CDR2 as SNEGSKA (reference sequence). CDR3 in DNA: TGCAGTGCTAGAGGACTAGCGGGGGCGCATCCCGAGACCCAGTACTTC. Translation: CSARGLAGAHPETQYF.

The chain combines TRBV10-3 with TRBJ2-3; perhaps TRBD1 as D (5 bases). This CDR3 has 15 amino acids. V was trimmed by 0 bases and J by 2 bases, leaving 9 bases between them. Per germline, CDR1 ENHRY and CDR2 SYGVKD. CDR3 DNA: TGTGCCATCAGTGAGTCTGGGGCCCCCACAGATACGCAGTATTTT. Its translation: CAISESGAPTDTQYF.

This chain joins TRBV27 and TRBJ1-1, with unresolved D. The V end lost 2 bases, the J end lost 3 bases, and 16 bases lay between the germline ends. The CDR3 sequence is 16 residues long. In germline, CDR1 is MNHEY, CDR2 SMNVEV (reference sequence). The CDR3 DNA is TGTGCCAGCAGTTTAAACCCCGGGGAGGGTGACACTGAAGCTTTCTTT. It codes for CASSLNPGEGDTEAFF.

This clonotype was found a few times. The CDR3 DNA reads as TGTGCCAGCAGCGAACAGGGTGGTGGCACTGAAGCTTTCTTT. It specifies CASSEQGGGTEAFF. The chain is built from TRBV7-9 and TRBJ1-1; weak D call: TRBD1 (6 bases). The germline V gene encodes CDR1 SEHNR and CDR2 FQNEAQ (reference sequence). V lost 5 bases and J 4 bases, leaving 14 bases between the germline ends. The CDR3 consists of 14 residues.

Here the CDR3 reads CASRGLGNTIYF. CDR3 coding DNA: TGTGCCAGCAGGGGGCTTGGAAACACCATATATTTT. This chain uses TRBV27 with TRBJ1-3; D might be TRBD1 (5 bases). The CDR3 is made up of 12 amino acids. The germline V and J ends were trimmed by 6 bases and 3 bases, with 6 bases remaining between them. From germline, CDR1 is MNHEY and CDR2 SMNVEV (reference sequence).

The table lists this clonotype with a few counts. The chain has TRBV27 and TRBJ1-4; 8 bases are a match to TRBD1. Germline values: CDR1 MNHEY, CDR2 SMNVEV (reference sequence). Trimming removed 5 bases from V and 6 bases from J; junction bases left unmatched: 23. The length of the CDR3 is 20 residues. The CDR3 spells CASSASGTGVSGWLDEKLFF. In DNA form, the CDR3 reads TGTGCCAGCAGTGCATCAGGGACAGGCGTTTCGGGTTGGTTAGATGAAAAACTGTTTTTT. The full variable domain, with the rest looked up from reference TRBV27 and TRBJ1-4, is EAQVTQNPRYLITVTGKKLTVTCSQNMNHEYMSWYRQDPGLGLRQIYYSMNVEVTDKGDVPEGYKVSRKEKRNFPLILESPSPNQTSLYFCASSASGTGVSGWLDEKLFFGSGTQLSVL.

The CDR3 spells CASSSLRGTYNEQFF. DNA for the CDR3: TGTGCCAGCAGTTCACTGCGGGGGACCTACAATGAGCAGTTCTTC. The chain joins TRBV28 to TRBJ2-1, with 7 bases identical to TRBD2. CDR1 MDHEN and CDR2 SYDVKM come from the germline V gene. This CDR3 comprises 15 residues. Trimming cost V 4 bases and J 2 bases; bases outside gene matches: 5.

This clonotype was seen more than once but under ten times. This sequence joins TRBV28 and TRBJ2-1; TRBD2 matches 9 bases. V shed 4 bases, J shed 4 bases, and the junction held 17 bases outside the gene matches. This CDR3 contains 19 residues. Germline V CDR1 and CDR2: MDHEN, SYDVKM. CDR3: CASSSPGLATPLPYNEQFF. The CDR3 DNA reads TGTGCCAGCAGTTCCCCAGGACTAGCGACACCGTTGCCTTACAATGAGCAGTTCTTC.

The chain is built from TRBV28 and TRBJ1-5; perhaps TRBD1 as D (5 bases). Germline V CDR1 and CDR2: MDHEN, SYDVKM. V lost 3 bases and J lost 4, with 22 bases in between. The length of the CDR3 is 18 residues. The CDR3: CASSFTIQGPEFNQPQHF. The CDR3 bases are TGTGCCAGCAGTTTTACCATTCAGGGCCCTGAGTTTAATCAGCCCCAGCATTTT.

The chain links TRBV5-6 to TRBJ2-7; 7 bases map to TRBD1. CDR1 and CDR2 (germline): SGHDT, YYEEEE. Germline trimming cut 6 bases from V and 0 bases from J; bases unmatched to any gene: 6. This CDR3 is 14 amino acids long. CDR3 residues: CASNDGTASYEQYV. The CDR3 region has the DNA TGTGCCAGCAACGACGGGACAGCCTCCTACGAGCAGTACGTC.

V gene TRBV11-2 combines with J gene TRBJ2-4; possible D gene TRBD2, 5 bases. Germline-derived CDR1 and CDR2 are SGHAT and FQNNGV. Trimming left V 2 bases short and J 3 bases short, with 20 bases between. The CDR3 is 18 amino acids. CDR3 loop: CASSLWTKDYPNKNIQYF. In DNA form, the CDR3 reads TGTGCCAGCAGCTTATGGACGAAAGACTATCCGAACAAAAACATTCAGTACTTC.